This T cell receptor (beta chain) is drawn from a study of neurological immune-mediated disorders. Study outcomes and limitations: In HTLV-1-associated myelopathy, TCR clonal expansion was greatest, whereas multiple sclerosis had the least, falling below healthy controls.

5'RACE generated cDNA with 10-nucleotide random UMIs. TCRdb processed the 5' RACE reads anew with MiXCR; each CDR3 protein has one entry. The table includes roughly 62,000 distinct CDR3 sequences, about an eighth detected once. This clonotype was seen repeatedly, ten times or more. Its cognate antigen is unknown. As healthy controls, volunteers from a blood bank in Maryland, USA, were used. Unsorted libraries were generated from 2 million PBMCs. These cells had been stored in RNAlater at -80 C. This TCR was recovered from a man aged 60 to 75 in good health. The source material was PBMCs.

CDR3 residues: CASSLATNSIQETQYF. DNA for the CDR3: TGCGCCAGCAGCTTGGCCACCAACTCTATACAAGAGACCCAGTACTTC. The gene calls are TRBV5-1 and TRBJ2-5; D unresolved. CDR3 length: 16 residues. Germline V gene sequence: CDR1 SGHRS, CDR2 YFSETQ. V was pared by 0 bases and J by 2 bases, with 14 bases between.